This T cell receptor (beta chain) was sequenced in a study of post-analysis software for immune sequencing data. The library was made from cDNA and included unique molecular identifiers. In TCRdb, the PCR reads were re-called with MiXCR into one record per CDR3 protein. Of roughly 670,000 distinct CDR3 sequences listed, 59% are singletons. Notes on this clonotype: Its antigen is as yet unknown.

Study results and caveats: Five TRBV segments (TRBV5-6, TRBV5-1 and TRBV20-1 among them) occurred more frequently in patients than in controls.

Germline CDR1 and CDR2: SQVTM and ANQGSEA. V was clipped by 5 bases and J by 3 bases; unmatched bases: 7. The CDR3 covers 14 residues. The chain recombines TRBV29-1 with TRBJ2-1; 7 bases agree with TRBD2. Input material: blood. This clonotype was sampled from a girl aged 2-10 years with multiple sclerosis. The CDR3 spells CSVLLADSYNEQFF. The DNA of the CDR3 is TGCAGCGTTCTTCTAGCGGATAGCTACAATGAGCAGTTCTTC.